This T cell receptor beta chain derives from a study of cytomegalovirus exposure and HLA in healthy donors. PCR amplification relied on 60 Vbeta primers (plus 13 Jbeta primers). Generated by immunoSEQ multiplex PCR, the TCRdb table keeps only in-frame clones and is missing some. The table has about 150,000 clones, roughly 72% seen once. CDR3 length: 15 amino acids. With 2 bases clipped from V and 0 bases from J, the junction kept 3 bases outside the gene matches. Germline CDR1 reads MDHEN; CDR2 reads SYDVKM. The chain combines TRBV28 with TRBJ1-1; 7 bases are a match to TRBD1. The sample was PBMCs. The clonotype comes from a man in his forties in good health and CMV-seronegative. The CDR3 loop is CASSLRGQLNTEAFF. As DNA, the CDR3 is TGTGCCAGCAGTTTAAGGGGACAGTTGAACACTGAAGCTTTCTTT.